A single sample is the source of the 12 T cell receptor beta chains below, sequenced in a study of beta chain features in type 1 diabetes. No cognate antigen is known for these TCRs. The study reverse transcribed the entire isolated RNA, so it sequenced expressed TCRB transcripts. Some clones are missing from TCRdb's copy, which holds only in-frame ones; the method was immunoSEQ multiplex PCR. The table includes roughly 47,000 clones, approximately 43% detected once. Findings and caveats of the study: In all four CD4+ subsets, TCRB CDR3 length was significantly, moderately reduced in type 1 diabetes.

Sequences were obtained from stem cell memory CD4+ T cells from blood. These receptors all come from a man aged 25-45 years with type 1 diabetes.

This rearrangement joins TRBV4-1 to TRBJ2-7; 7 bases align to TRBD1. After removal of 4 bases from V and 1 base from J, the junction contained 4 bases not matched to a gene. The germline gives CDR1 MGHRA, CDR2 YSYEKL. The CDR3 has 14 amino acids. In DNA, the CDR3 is TGCGCCAGCAGCCGAGAGGACAGGTCCTACGAGCAGTACTTC. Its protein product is CASSREDRSYEQYF.

The CDR3 here is CASSLAGGPVETQYF. The CDR3 region has the DNA TGTGCCAGCAGCTTAGCGGGAGGGCCGGTAGAGACCCAGTACTTC. The rearrangement uses TRBV11-2 and TRBJ2-5; TRBD2 agrees at 8 bases. This CDR3 is built from 15 residues. Germline V gives CDR1 SGHAT, CDR2 FQNNGV. Trimming took 1 base from V and 4 from J; bases not matched to a gene: 5.

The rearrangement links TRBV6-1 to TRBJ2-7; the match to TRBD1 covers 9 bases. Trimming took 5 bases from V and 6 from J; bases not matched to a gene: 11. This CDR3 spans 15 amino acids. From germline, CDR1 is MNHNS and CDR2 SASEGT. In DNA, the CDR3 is TGTGCCAGCAGTCACACCGGGACAGGGTCGCTCGAGCAGTACTTC. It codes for CASSHTGTGSLEQYF.

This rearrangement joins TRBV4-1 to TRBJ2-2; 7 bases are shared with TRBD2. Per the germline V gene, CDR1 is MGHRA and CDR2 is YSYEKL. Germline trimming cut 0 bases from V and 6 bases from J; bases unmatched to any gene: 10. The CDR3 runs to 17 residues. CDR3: CASSQDSPGLAAGELFF. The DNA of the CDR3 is TGCGCCAGCAGCCAAGATTCCCCTGGGCTAGCGGCCGGGGAGCTGTTTTTT.

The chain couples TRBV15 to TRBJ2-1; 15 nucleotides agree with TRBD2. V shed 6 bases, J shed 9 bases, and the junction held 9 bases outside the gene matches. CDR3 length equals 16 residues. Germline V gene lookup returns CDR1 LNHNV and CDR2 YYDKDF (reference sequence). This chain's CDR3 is CATSNPRTSGRAEQFF. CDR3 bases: TGTGCCACCAGTAACCCTCGGACTAGCGGGAGGGCTGAGCAGTTCTTC.

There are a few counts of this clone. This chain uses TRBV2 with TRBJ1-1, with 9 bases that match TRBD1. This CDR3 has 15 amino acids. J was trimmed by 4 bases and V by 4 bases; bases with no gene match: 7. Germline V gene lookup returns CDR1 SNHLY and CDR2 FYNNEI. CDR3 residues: CASSATGQGGTEAFF. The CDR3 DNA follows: TGTGCCAGCAGTGCTACGGGACAGGGAGGCACTGAAGCTTTCTTT. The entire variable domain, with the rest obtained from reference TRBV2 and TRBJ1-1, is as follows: EPEVTQTPSHQVTQMGQEVILRCVPISNHLYFYWYRQILGQKVEFLVSFYNNEISEKSEIFDDQFSVERPDGSNFTLKIRSTKLEDSAMYFCASSATGQGGTEAFFGQGTRLTVV.

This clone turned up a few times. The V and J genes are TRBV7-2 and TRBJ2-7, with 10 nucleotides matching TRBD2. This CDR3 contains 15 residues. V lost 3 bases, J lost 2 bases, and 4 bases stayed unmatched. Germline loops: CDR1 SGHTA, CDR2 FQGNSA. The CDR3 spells CASSLEAGGAYEQYF. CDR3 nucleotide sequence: TGTGCCAGCAGCTTGGAAGCGGGAGGGGCCTACGAGCAGTACTTC.

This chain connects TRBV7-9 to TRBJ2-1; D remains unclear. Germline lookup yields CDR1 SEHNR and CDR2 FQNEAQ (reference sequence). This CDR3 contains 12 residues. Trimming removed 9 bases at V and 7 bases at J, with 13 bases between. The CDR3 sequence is CASVRAANEQFF. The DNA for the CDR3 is TGTGCCAGTGTGCGCGCTGCAAATGAGCAGTTCTTC.

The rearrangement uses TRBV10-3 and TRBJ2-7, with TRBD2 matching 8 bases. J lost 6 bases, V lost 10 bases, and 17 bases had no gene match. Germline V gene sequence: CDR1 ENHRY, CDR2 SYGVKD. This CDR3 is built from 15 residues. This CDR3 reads CASHTTAAGVGEQYF. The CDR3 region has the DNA TGTGCCAGTCACACGACCGCAGCGGGAGTGGGCGAGCAGTACTTC.

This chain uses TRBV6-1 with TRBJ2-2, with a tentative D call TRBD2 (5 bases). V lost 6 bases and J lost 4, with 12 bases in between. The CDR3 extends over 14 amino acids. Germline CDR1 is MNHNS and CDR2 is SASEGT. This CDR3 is CASRSGLTTGELFF. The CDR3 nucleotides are TGTGCCAGCAGGTCCGGACTCACCACCGGGGAGCTGTTTTTT.

The CDR3 region has the DNA TGTGCCAGCAGTTACCCGGACAGCGCTGAAGCTTTCTTT. It codes for CASSYPDSAEAFF. The chain carries TRBV6-6 and TRBJ1-1, with D possibly TRBD1 on 6 matching bases. The V end was cut by 2 bases, the J end by 6 bases, with 10 bases between. Germline V CDR1 and CDR2: MNHNY, SVGAGI (reference sequence). This CDR3 spans 13 amino acids.

The CDR3 DNA is TGTGCCAGCAGCAAGTGTAGGAGGAGGGGCAGTTGCACTGAAGCTTTCTTT. It encodes CASSKCRRRGSCTEAFF. This rearrangement joins TRBV21-1 to TRBJ1-1. TRBV21-1 is reported as a pseudogene. The CDR3 consists of 17 residues.